A single count supports the clone carrying this TCR beta chain. This sample was included in a study of OX40 agonist ivuxolimab in advanced cancers. Study context: One hepatocellular carcinoma and a couple of cutaneous melanoma patients partially responded.

The protocol was immunoSEQ multiplex PCR, while the TCRdb copy is restricted to in-frame clones and leaves out a portion. The table lists more than 45,000 clones, about four fifths of them singletons. The CDR3 is 15 amino acids. V was trimmed by 2 bases and J by 4 bases, leaving 11 bases between them. CDR1 and CDR2 from the germline V gene are SEHNR and FQNEAQ (reference sequence). The J gene is TRBJ2-2, the V gene TRBV7-9; D possibly corresponds to TRBD1 (6 bases). The receptor's source is an adult with an advanced solid tumor such as melanoma, head and neck, liver or kidney cancer. The material sequenced was CD4+ or CD8+ T cells sorted from blood, taken in a trial of the OX40 agonist ivuxolimab. The CDR3 loop reads CASSLSGAGTGELFF. CDR3 DNA: TGTGCCAGCAGCTTATCAGGGGCGGGCACCGGGGAGCTGTTTTTT.